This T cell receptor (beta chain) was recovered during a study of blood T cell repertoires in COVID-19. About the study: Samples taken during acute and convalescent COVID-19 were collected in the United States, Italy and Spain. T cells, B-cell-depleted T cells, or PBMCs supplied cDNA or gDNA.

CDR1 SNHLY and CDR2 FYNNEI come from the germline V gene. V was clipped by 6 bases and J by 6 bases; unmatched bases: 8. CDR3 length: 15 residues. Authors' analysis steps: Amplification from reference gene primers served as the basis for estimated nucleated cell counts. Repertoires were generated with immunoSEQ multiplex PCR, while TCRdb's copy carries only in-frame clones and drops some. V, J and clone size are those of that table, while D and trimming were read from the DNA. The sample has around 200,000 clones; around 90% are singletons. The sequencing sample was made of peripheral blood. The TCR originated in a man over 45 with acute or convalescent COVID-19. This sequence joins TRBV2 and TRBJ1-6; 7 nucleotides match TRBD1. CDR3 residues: CASRQPGQTNSPLHF. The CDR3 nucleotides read TGTGCCAGCAGACAACCGGGACAGACTAATTCACCCCTCCACTTT.